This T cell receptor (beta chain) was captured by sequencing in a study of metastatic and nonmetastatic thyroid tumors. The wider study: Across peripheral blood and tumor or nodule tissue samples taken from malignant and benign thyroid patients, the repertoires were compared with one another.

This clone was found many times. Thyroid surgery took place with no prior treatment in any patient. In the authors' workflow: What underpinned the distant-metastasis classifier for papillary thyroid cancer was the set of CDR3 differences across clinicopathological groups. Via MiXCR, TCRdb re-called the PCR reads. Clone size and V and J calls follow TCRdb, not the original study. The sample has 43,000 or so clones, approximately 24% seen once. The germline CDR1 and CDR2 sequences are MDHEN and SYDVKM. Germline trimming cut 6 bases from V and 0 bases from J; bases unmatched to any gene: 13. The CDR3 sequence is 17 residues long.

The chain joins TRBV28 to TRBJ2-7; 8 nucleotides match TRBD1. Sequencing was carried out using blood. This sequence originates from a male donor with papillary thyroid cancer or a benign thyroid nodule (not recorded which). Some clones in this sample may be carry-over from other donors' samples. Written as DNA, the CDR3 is TGTGCCAGCAGCCGCATCCTTGGACAGGGTACCTCCTACGAGCAGTACTTC. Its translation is CASSRILGQGTSYEQYF.